These T cell receptor beta chains were read from a single sample in a study of blood T cells in healthy people across ages. Via MiXCR, TCRdb re-called the 5' RACE reads, giving one row per CDR3 protein. The sample has 700,000 or so distinct CDR3 sequences, approximately 22% seen once. The sequencing sample was made of blood. The receptor set was obtained from a man between 65 and 79 years old in good health. The CDR3 runs from the conserved cysteine through the conserved F or W. D genes are given only for firm matches. Expanded clones get a size class; other rows say once, few or many, or leave the size out.

TRBJ2-7,NA,few,TRBV7-9,TGTGCCAGCAGGGCCAGGGTTGAGGGAGGAAACGAGCAGTACTTC,CASRARVEGGNEQYF
TRBJ1-5,NA,few,TRBV6-1,TGTGCCAGCAGTGAAAATCAGCCCCAGCATTTT,CASSENQPQHF
TRBJ2-5,NA,NA,TRBV20-1,TGCAGTGTCCAGACGGCAGGAGGGACCCAGTACTTC,CSVQTAGGTQYF
TRBJ1-1,TRBD1,NA,TRBV10-3,TGTGCCATCACCCTTGGACAGGGAGATTCCGAAGCTTTCTTT,CAITLGQGDSEAFF
TRBJ2-1,NA,many,TRBV25-1,TGTGCCAGCAGTGAAGAAGCCTACAATGAGCAGTTCTTC,CASSEEAYNEQFF
TRBJ2-7,TRBD1,NA,TRBV18,TGTGCCAGCTCACCAAGGGACAGTTTCTACGAGCAGTACTTC,CASSPRDSFYEQYF
TRBJ2-5,TRBD2,few,TRBV7-2,TGTGCCAGCAGCTTAGGGGACCGACTAGCGGGAATAGGAGAGACCCAGTACTTC,CASSLGDRLAGIGETQYF
TRBJ1-1,NA,NA,TRBV6-5,TGTGCCAGCAGTTACTGGGGCCGGAAGAACACTGAAGCTTTCTTT,CASSYWGRKNTEAFF
TRBJ2-4,NA,few,TRBV7-8,TGTGCCAGCAGCGCCCAGACAGCTCTAGCCAAAAACATTCAGTACTTC,CASSAQTALAKNIQYF
TRBJ2-2,NA,NA,TRBV7-3,TGTGCCAGCAGCCCAGTCGGGGACGGGGAGCTGTTTTTT,CASSPVGDGELFF
TRBJ1-2,NA,NA,TRBV20-1,TGCAGCGACACGGGGGACTACACCTTC,CSDTGDYTF